What follows describes a single T cell receptor beta chain. As originally analysed: Amplification of reference gene primers provided the estimated nucleated cell counts. TCRdb's table, derived via immunoSEQ multiplex PCR, lists solely in-frame clones and lacks some. V and J calls plus clone size are reproduced from that table; the DNA served to infer D and trimming. The sample holds about 330,000 clones; 80% to 95% are singletons and the top ten take about 18%. The sample is drawn from a study of blood T cell repertoires in COVID-19. Turning to the study itself: From the United States, Italy and Spain came samples of acute and convalescent COVID-19.

This study enrolled people aged about 18 to 100 from approximately 24 US geographic areas. In germline, CDR1 is SGHTA, CDR2 FQGNSA. The CDR3 extends over 12 amino acids. V shed 5 bases and J shed 5 bases, with 9 bases lying between them. Sequences were obtained from PBMCs or T cells enriched from blood (not recorded which). The gene calls are TRBV7-2 and TRBJ2-5, with D possibly matching TRBD2 (5 bases). The source of this sequence is a woman aged 25 to 39 who had recovered from COVID-19. The CDR3 DNA reads TGTGCCAGCAGCCTGCGGGCGGAGACCCAGTACTTC. Encoded protein: CASSLRAETQYF. Combining the CDR3 with reference TRBV7-2 and TRBJ2-5 gives the whole variable domain GAGVSQSPSNKVTEKGKDVELRCDPISGHTALYWYRQSLGQGLEFLIYFQGNSAPDKSGLPSDRFSAERTGGSVSTLTIQRTQQEDSAVYLCASSLRAETQYFGPGTRLLVL.